These T cell receptor beta chains were read from a single sample in a study of T cell responses to AZD1222 COVID-19 vaccine. Assay used: immunoSEQ multiplex PCR; TCRdb lists only in-frame clones, some missing. Found here are around 99,000 clones, about nine tenths of them singletons; the top ten hold about 8.1%. The specimen comprised peripheral blood, sampled 28 days after the second AZD1222 dose. These receptors all stem from an adult who received the AZD1222 COVID-19 vaccine. Both conserved end residues are part of each CDR3. Fields, in order: D gene, J gene, V gene, CDR3 protein. The D gene is left open where the match is weak.

TRBD1 | TRBJ1-1 | TRBV30 | CAWRTGGDTEAFF
. | TRBJ1-1 | TRBV6-5 | CASSLGTNTEAFF
. | TRBJ2-2 | TRBV7-8 | CASSFRGILTQTNTGELFF
. | TRBJ2-5 | TRBV5-4 | CASSGGLRQETQYF
TRBD2 | TRBJ2-3 | TRBV18 | CASSLRLAPTDTQYF
. | TRBJ1-2 | TRBV11-2 | CASSASNQGTNGYTF
TRBD1 | TRBJ2-7 | TRBV5-6 | CASSLVAGGSYEQYF
. | TRBJ2-2 | TRBV14 | CASSPLSGAGELFF
. | TRBJ2-3 | TRBV30 | CAWSVRPGTDTQYF
. | TRBJ1-1 | TRBV30 | CAWSVARAEAFF
. | TRBJ2-7 | TRBV7-3 | CASSSGGQPGPKRELEQYF
. | TRBJ2-5 | TRBV6-4 | CASSRDHQETQYF
. | TRBJ2-7 | TRBV10-1 | CASSRDWNNYEQYF
. | TRBJ1-3 | TRBV5-5 | CASSARGDNSGNTIYF
. | TRBJ1-1 | TRBV12-3/TRBV12-4 | CASTKGSTEAFF
. | TRBJ2-7 | TRBV3-1/TRBV3-2 | CASSPRNTYEQYF